Listed below are T cell receptor beta chains from one sample, sequenced in a study of shared clonotypes between healthy human individuals. This table comes from immunoSEQ multiplex PCR, and its TCRdb copy is limited to in-frame clones, with some not included. The sample contains 2,500,000 or so clones, approximately 94% of which appear only once. The sample taken for sequencing was naive CD4+ T cells from PBMCs. The receptors were gathered from a man aged 18 to 29 in good health. Some clones in this sample may be carry-over from other donors' samples. CDR3s include the opening cysteine and the closing phenylalanine or tryptophan. Each record gives: D gene, clone size, J gene, V gene, CDR3 protein, CDR3 DNA. The D gene is left open where the match is weak. Rows may omit the clone size; those that give it use once, few, many or a size class.

D: TRBD1
size: NA
J: TRBJ1-5
V: TRBV6-1
CDR3: CASSLGQGGNQPQHF
DNA: TGTGCCAGCAGCCTCGGACAGGGGGGCAATCAGCCCCAGCATTTT

D: NA
size: few
J: TRBJ1-1
V: TRBV30
CDR3: CAWSAERRAEAFF
DNA: TGTGCCTGGAGTGCTGAGAGGAGGGCTGAAGCTTTCTTT

D: NA
size: few
J: TRBJ1-5
V: TRBV30
CDR3: CAWSPDRNQPQHF
DNA: TGTGCCTGGAGTCCAGACAGAAATCAGCCCCAGCATTTT

D: NA
size: NA
J: TRBJ1-4
V: TRBV7-9
CDR3: CASSLAALGTRGEKLFF
DNA: TGTGCCAGCAGCTTAGCGGCATTAGGCACGAGGGGTGAAAAACTGTTTTTT

D: TRBD2
size: once
J: TRBJ2-7
V: TRBV25-1
CDR3: CASSSTSGITYEQYF
DNA: TGTGCCAGCAGTTCGACTAGCGGGATAACCTACGAGCAGTACTTC

D: NA
size: NA
J: TRBJ2-7
V: TRBV5-6
CDR3: CASSGNKNYEQYF
DNA: TGTGCCAGCAGCGGGAACAAGAACTACGAGCAGTACTTC

D: NA
size: NA
J: TRBJ1-1
V: TRBV5-1
CDR3: CASSLVSSMNTEAFF
DNA: TGCGCCAGCAGCTTGGTTAGCAGCATGAACACTGAAGCTTTCTTT

D: TRBD2
size: NA
J: TRBJ2-2
V: TRBV5-1
CDR3: CASRQPGTSGSAGELFF
DNA: TGCGCCAGCAGACAACCCGGGACTAGCGGGAGCGCCGGGGAGCTGTTTTTT

D: NA
size: NA
J: TRBJ2-7
V: TRBV18
CDR3: CASSPPGKQGYEQYF
DNA: TGTGCCAGCTCACCACCGGGCAAGCAGGGGTACGAGCAGTACTTC

D: NA
size: NA
J: TRBJ1-2
V: TRBV29-1
CDR3: CSVEDPYIYGYTF
DNA: TGCAGCGTTGAAGATCCGTATATCTATGGCTACACCTTC

D: NA
size: NA
J: TRBJ1-1
V: TRBV10-3
CDR3: CASRTYNTEAFF
DNA: TGTGCCTCCCGGACCTATAACACTGAAGCTTTCTTT

D: NA
size: NA
J: TRBJ2-5
V: TRBV28
CDR3: CASRKEYQETQYF
DNA: TGTGCCAGCAGGAAGGAGTACCAAGAGACCCAGTACTTC

D: TRBD1
size: NA
J: TRBJ2-3
V: TRBV5-1
CDR3: CASSYGQGATDTQYF
DNA: TGCGCCAGCAGCTACGGACAGGGGGCAACAGATACGCAGTATTTT

D: NA
size: NA
J: TRBJ1-4
V: TRBV2
CDR3: CASSPDPNEKLFF
DNA: TGTGCCAGCAGTCCGGACCCGAATGAAAAACTGTTTTTT

D: NA
size: NA
J: TRBJ2-1
V: TRBV28
CDR3: CASSSGTTSSYNEQFF
DNA: TGTGCCAGCAGTTCCGGGACCACCAGCTCCTACAATGAGCAGTTCTTC

D: TRBD1
size: NA
J: TRBJ1-5
V: TRBV2
CDR3: CASTEGAAQPQHF
DNA: TGTGCCAGCACTGAGGGGGCCGCTCAGCCCCAGCATTTT

D: NA
size: NA
J: TRBJ2-7
V: TRBV27
CDR3: CASSLLLGSYEQYF
DNA: TGTGCCAGCAGTTTATTGCTTGGGTCCTACGAGCAGTACTTC

D: NA
size: NA
J: TRBJ1-2
V: TRBV6-5
CDR3: CASSYRGTGEYGYTF
DNA: TGTGCCAGCAGTTACAGGGGCACGGGAGAATATGGCTACACCTTC

D: NA
size: NA
J: TRBJ2-7
V: TRBV4-3
CDR3: CASSRIRVGHEQYF
DNA: TGCGCCAGCAGCCGAATACGGGTGGGCCACGAGCAGTACTTC

D: NA
size: NA
J: TRBJ2-3
V: TRBV11-2
CDR3: CASSLTPPRGGTDTQYF
DNA: TGTGCCAGCAGCTTAACCCCCCCCAGGGGCGGCACAGATACGCAGTATTTT

D: NA
size: NA
J: TRBJ2-7
V: TRBV12-2
CDR3: CASPGSGQGSTYEQYF
DNA: TGTGCAAGTCCCGGGTCGGGACAGGGGAGCACCTACGAGCAGTACTTC

D: TRBD2
size: NA
J: TRBJ2-5
V: TRBV6-1
CDR3: CASSASLAGWETQYF
DNA: TGTGCCAGCAGTGCCAGCCTAGCGGGATGGGAGACCCAGTACTTC

D: TRBD1
size: NA
J: TRBJ1-1
V: TRBV7-2
CDR3: CASSLVVWDRAFFF
DNA: TGTGCCAGCAGCTTAGTAGTTTGGGACAGGGCTTTTTTCTTT

D: TRBD1
size: NA
J: TRBJ2-2
V: TRBV29-1
CDR3: CSVATTGTGELFF
DNA: TGCAGCGTCGCAACGACAGGGACCGGGGAGCTGTTTTTT

D: NA
size: NA
J: TRBJ1-5
V: TRBV5-5
CDR3: CASSSFSRGRHGAQHF
DNA: TGTGCCAGCAGCTCCTTTTCAAGGGGCCGCCATGGAGCCCAGCATTTT